This T cell receptor (beta chain) was sequenced during a study of blood T cell repertoires in COVID-19. About the research overall: Spain, Italy and the United States supplied samples that represented acute and convalescent COVID-19.

The CDR3 has 14 amino acids. V was trimmed by 7 bases and J by 3 bases, leaving 13 bases between them. Per the germline V gene, CDR1 is LGHDT and CDR2 is YNNKEL (reference sequence). TCRdb's table, derived via immunoSEQ multiplex PCR, lists solely in-frame clones and lacks some. This sample carries around 60,000 clones, approximately 82% of them seen once, and the ten largest clones take 3.5% to 4%. The source material was peripheral blood. The receptor comes from a woman older than 75 with acute or convalescent COVID-19. The chain employs TRBV3-1 (or the pseudogene TRBV3-2) and TRBJ2-1, with D perhaps TRBD2 (6 bases). CDR3 in amino acids: CASTTWGDYNEQFF. CDR3 in DNA: TGTGCCAGCACCACATGGGGGGACTACAATGAGCAGTTCTTC.